This is a list of T cell receptor beta chains from one sample in a study of identical twins. TCRdb reanalysed the 5' RACE reads using MiXCR and keeps one entry per CDR3 protein. This sample carries some 1,700,000 distinct CDR3 sequences, more than 30% of them seen once, and the ten largest clones take around 0.25%. Sequencing input: cord blood. The receptors were gathered from a newborn girl in good health. CDR3s include the opening cysteine and the closing phenylalanine or tryptophan. The D gene is left open where the match is weak. Not every row has a clone size; where given, it reads once, few, many or a size class.

j_call | d_call | clone_size | v_call | cdr3_nt | cdr3_aa
TRBJ2-1 | TRBD2 | - | TRBV9 | TGTGCCAGCAGCGTAGGGCCGTTTGCGGGGGGGCCTCGCAATGAGCAGTTCTTC | CASSVGPFAGGPRNEQFF
TRBJ1-2 | - | - | TRBV4-1 | TGCGCCAGCAGCCGGATCGTAGCAGTAAATAACTATGGCTACACCTTC | CASSRIVAVNNYGYTF
TRBJ2-3 | TRBD2 | many | TRBV10-3 | TGTGCCATCAGTGAGCGGGTAGCGGGTCGGACAGATACGCAGTATTTT | CAISERVAGRTDTQYF
TRBJ2-1 | - | - | TRBV28 | TGTGCCAGCAGCCCTACTCTCGGGAGCCTCAGCTCCTACAATGAGCAGTTCTTC | CASSPTLGSLSSYNEQFF
TRBJ2-1 | - | - | TRBV20-1 | TGCAGTGCCAAGACTCCTCCCTCCTACAATGAGCAGTTCTTC | CSAKTPPSYNEQFF
TRBJ2-7 | - | - | TRBV2 | TGTGCCAGCAGTAATTCGAGGAATGAGCAGTACTTC | CASSNSRNEQYF
TRBJ2-4 | - | many | TRBV2 | TGTGCCAGCAGTGGCCTAGCGTTAGCCAAAAACATTCAGTACTTC | CASSGLALAKNIQYF
TRBJ1-5 | - | - | TRBV6-1 | TGTGCCAGCAGGGGAGGGACAAAATATAGCAATCAGCCCCAGCATTTT | CASRGGTKYSNQPQHF
TRBJ2-3 | TRBD2 | - | TRBV4-2 | TGTGCCAGCAGCCAAGCCCCTAGCGGGAGTACAGATACGCAGTATTTT | CASSQAPSGSTDTQYF
TRBJ2-7 | TRBD1 | - | TRBV5-6 | TGTGCCAGCAGCTCCGTGGGGACAGGGGGTTACGAGCAGTACTTC | CASSSVGTGGYEQYF
TRBJ2-1 | - | - | TRBV5-6 | TGTGCCAGCAGCCCGACCGGGACCCTTGGTAATGAGCAGTTCTTC | CASSPTGTLGNEQFF